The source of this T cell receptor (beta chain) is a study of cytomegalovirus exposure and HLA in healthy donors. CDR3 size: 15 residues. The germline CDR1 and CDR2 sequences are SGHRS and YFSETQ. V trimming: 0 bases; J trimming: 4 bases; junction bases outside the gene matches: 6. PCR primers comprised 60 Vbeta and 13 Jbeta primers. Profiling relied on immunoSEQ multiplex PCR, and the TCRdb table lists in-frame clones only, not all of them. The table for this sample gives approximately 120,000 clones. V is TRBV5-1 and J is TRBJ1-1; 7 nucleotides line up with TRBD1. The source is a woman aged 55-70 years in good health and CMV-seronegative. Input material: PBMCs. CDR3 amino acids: CASSLGQGGGTEAFF. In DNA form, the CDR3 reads TGCGCCAGCAGCTTGGGGCAGGGGGGCGGCACTGAAGCTTTCTTT. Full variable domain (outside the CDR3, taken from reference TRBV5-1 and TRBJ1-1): KAGVTQTPRYLIKTRGQQVTLSCSPISGHRSVSWYQQTPGQGLQFLFEYFSETQRNKGNFPGRFSGRQFSNSRSEMNVSTLELGDSALYLCASSLGQGGGTEAFFGQGTRLTVV.